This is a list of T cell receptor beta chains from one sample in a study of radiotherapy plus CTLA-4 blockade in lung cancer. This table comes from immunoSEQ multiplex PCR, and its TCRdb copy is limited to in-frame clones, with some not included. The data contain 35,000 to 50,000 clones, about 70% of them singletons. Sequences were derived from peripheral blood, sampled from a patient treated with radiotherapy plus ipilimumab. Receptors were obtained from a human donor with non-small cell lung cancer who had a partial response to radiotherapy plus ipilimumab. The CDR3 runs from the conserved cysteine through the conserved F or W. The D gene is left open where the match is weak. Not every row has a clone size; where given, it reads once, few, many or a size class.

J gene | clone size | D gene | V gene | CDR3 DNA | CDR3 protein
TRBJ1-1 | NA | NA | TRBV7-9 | TGTGCCAGCAGCTTGGGTGGAGGCACTGAAGCTTTCTTT | CASSLGGGTEAFF
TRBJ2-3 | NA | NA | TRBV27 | TGTGCCAGCAGTTTGGGAGGGGGTACGCAGTATTTT | CASSLGGGTQYF
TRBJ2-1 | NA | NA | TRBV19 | TGTGCCAGCAGTGACTGGAACAATGAGCAGTTCTTC | CASSDWNNEQFF
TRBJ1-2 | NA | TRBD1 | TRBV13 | TGTGCCAGCAGCTTTACAGGGGGAGGCTATGGCTACACCTTC | CASSFTGGGYGYTF
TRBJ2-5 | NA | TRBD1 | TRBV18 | TGTGCCAGCTCACCCATGACAGGGGGAGAGAGGGTCCAGTACTTC | CASSPMTGGERVQYF
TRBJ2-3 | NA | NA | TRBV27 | TGTGCCAGCAGGGGGAGGCCTCACACAGATACGCAGTATTTT | CASRGRPHTDTQYF
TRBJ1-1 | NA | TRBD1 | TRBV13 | TGTGCCAGCAGCTTCGAACCGGGACAGGGGGTGTCTGAAGCTTTCTTT | CASSFEPGQGVSEAFF
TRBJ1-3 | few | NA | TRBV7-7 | TGTGCTAGCAGCTGTAACGAGGCTGGAAACACCATATATTTT | CASSCNEAGNTIYF
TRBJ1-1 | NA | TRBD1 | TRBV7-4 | TGTGCCAGCAGCCCAGGGACAGAGGGGTCCCACACTGAAGCTTTCTTT | CASSPGTEGSHTEAFF
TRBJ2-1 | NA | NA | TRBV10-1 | TGCGCCAGCAGTGAAACTAGCATCTACAATGAGCAGTTCTTC | CASSETSIYNEQFF
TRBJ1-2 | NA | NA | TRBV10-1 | TGCGCCAGCAGTGAAGAGCAAAAACTTCTAACCTATGGCTACACCTTC | CASSEEQKLLTYGYTF
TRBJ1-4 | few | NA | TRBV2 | TGTGCCAGCCTAGGGGAGGGAAAACTGTTTTTT | CASLGEGKLFF
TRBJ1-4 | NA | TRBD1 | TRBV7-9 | TGTGCCAGCAGCCGACCCGGGACAGGAAATGAAAAACTGTTTTTT | CASSRPGTGNEKLFF
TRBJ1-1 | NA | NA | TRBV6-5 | TGTGCCAGCAACCCGGGGACTGACACTGAAGCTTTCTTT | CASNPGTDTEAFF
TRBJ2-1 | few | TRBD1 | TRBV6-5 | TGTGCCAGCAGTTCCCGGACAGGGCTAACGTCTGAGCAGTTCTTC | CASSSRTGLTSEQFF
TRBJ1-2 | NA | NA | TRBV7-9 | TGTGCCAGCAGCTTAGGTGTCGGAGTTAACTATGGCTACACCTTC | CASSLGVGVNYGYTF
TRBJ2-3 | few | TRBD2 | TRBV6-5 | TGTGCCAGCAGTTTTTGGACTAGCGGGAGTGCTGATACGCAGTATTTT | CASSFWTSGSADTQYF
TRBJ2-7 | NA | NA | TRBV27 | TGTGCCAGCAGTGAAAGAAGAGGCTACGAGCAGTACTTC | CASSERRGYEQYF
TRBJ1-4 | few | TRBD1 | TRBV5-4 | TGTGCCAGCAGCTTGGGAGGACTGACAGGGGAAAAGGCAACTAATGAAAAACTGTTTTTT | CASSLGGLTGEKATNEKLFF
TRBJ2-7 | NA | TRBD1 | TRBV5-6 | TGTGCCAGCAGCTTACCACAGGGGGCGAGGTCCTTC | CASSLPQGARSF
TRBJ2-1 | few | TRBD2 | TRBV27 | TGTGCCAGCAGTTTCGGAGCGGGAGGTTACTGGAATGAGCAGTTCTTC | CASSFGAGGYWNEQFF
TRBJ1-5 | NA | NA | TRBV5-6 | TGTGCCAGCAGCCCGTCGGGGGGGAGAGGGGCCCAGCATTTT | CASSPSGGRGAQHF
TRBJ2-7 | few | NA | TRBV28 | TGTGCCAGCAGCTCTACACAGGGAATCGATGAGCAGTACTTC | CASSSTQGIDEQYF
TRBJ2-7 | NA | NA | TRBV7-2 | TGTGCCAGCAGCTTAGATGGGGCATACGACGAGCAGTACTTC | CASSLDGAYDEQYF
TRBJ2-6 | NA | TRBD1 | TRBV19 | TGTGCCAGTACCAACCCCCGGACAGGGGGCGCTGGGGCCAACGTCCTGACTTTC | CASTNPRTGGAGANVLTF
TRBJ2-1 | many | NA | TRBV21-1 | TGTGCCAGCAGCAAAAGGCCAGCAGGGACTAGCGGGGGGGGGCCGTTGAATGAGCAGTTCTTC | CASSKRPAGTSGGGPLNEQFF
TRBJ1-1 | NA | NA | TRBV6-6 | TGTGCCAGCAACTACAGGGACGGTGAAGCTTTCTTT | CASNYRDGEAFF
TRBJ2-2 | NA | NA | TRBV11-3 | TGTGCCAGCAGCATTGGGACAAACACCGGGGAGCTGTTTTTT | CASSIGTNTGELFF
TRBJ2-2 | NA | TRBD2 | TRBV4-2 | TGTGCCAGCAGCCAAGACCCGGCTAGCGGCACCGGGGAGCTGTTTTTT | CASSQDPASGTGELFF
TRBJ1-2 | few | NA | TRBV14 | TGTGCCAGCAGTCCCACAGGGTTTGGCTACACCTTC | CASSPTGFGYTF
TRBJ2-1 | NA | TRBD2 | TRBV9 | TGTGCCAGCAGGGCCGGGACTAGCGGTGGTCATGAGCAGTTCTTC | CASRAGTSGGHEQFF
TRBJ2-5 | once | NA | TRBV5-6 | TGTGCCAGCAGCCTGACGTCAGGTCGTGAGACCCAGTACTTC | CASSLTSGRETQYF
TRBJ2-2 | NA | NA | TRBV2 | TGTGCCAGCCTCCAGGGTCCCACCGGGGAGCTGTTTTTT | CASLQGPTGELFF
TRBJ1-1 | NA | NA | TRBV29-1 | TGCAGCGTTGAACGGGGGAACCAAGCTTTCTTT | CSVERGNQAFF
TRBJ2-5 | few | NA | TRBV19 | TGTGCCGCCGCCGGGTCCTTAGGAGAGACCCAGTACTTC | CAAAGSLGETQYF
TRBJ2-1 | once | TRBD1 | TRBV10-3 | TGTGCCATCAGTGAGGGACAGGGGAACAATGAGCAGTTCTTC | CAISEGQGNNEQFF
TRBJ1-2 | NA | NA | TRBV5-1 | TGCGCCACCGACGGGGGAGCTGGCTACACCTTC | CATDGGAGYTF
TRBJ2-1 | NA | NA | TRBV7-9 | TGTGCCAGCAGCTTACTCAAGCAGGGGAATGAGCAGTTCTTC | CASSLLKQGNEQFF
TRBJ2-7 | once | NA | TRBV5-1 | TGCGCCAGCAGAGCTGACAGGTCTGGCAACGAGCAGTACTTC | CASRADRSGNEQYF
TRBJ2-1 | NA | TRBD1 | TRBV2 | TGTGCCAGCACCGAAACAGGGGGCGGCTACAATGAGCAGTTCTTC | CASTETGGGYNEQFF
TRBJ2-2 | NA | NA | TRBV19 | TGTGCCAGTAGTATAGACAGAAACACCGGGGAGCTGTTTTTT | CASSIDRNTGELFF
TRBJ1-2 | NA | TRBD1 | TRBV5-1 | TGCGCCAGCAGCTTGGGGACAGGGAGAGGTGGCTACACCTTC | CASSLGTGRGGYTF
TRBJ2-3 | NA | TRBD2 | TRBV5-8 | TGTGCCAGCAGCTCCGGGACTACATTGAGCACAGATACGCAGTATTTT | CASSSGTTLSTDTQYF
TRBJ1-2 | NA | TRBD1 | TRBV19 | TGTGCCAGTAGTATAGGGGGGACAGGCCCGTATGGCTACACCTTC | CASSIGGTGPYGYTF
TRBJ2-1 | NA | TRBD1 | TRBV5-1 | TGCGCCAGCAGTATGAATCCTACGGGACAGTCGGTCAATGAGCAGTTCTTC | CASSMNPTGQSVNEQFF
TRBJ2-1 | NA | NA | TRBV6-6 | TGTGCCAGCACCCCGGCCGGGATGATGGGCAATGAGCAGTTCTTC | CASTPAGMMGNEQFF
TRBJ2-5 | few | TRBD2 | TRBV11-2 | TGTGCCAGCAGCTTGGTGCTAGCGGGACAAGAGACCCAGTACTTC | CASSLVLAGQETQYF
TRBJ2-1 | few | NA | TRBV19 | TGTGCCAGTAGTAAAGGCAGGTTAGTCCGACTATCTAACAATGAGCAGTTCTTC | CASSKGRLVRLSNNEQFF
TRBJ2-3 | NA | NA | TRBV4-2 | TGTGCCAGCAGCCCTAGATTAACTAGCACAGATACGCAGTATTTT | CASSPRLTSTDTQYF
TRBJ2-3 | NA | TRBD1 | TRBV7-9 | TGTGCCAGCAGCCTGGGACAGAGGGGAACAGATACGCAGTATTTT | CASSLGQRGTDTQYF
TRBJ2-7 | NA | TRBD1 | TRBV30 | TGTGCCTGGAGTGTACGGACAGGGGGCTACGAGCAGTACTTC | CAWSVRTGGYEQYF
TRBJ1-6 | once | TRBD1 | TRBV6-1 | TGTGCCAGCAGTGAAGGTGGGACAGGGAGCTCCTATAATTCACCCCTCCACTTT | CASSEGGTGSSYNSPLHF